The 7 T cell receptor beta chains below come from one sample, sequenced in a study of early stage breast cancer tumors. TCRdb keeps only in-frame clones here, not all; method: immunoSEQ multiplex PCR. The table records about 53,000 clones, 75% to 95% of them present only once. Sequenced input: blood. These receptors were obtained from an older person with breast cancer.

The chain links TRBV27 to TRBJ2-1; 7 nucleotides agree with TRBD2. CDR1 MNHEY and CDR2 SMNVEV come from the germline V gene (reference sequence). The CDR3 has 17 amino acids. Trimming removed 3 bases from V and 4 bases from J; junction bases left unmatched: 12. CDR3 in amino acids: CASSFPTSSGGYNEQFF. The CDR3 region has the DNA TGTGCCAGCAGTTTCCCGACCTCTAGCGGCGGTTACAATGAGCAGTTCTTC.

V and J are TRBV7-2 and TRBJ1-6, with D possibly matching TRBD1 (6 bases). Germline-derived CDR1 and CDR2 are SGHTA and FQGNSA. The CDR3 consists of 16 residues. Trimming removed 5 bases at V and 9 bases at J, with 20 bases between. The CDR3: CASSAIPSGEGSPLHF. The CDR3 DNA sequence: TGTGCCAGCAGCGCAATACCATCAGGGGAGGGTTCACCCCTCCACTTT.

The genes are TRBV14 and TRBJ2-1; 8 bases are shared with TRBD2. In germline, CDR1 is SGHDN, CDR2 FVKESK. Trimming at V came to 4 bases and at J to 9 bases, leaving 14 bases not matched to a gene. The CDR3 loop spans 16 amino acids. The CDR3 loop is CASSLAGGPPRGEQFF. CDR3 nucleotide sequence: TGTGCCAGCAGCCTTGCGGGAGGACCACCTCGTGGTGAGCAGTTCTTC.

This clone showed up just a few times. This chain links TRBV7-9 with TRBJ2-1; weak D call: TRBD2 (5 bases). CDR1 is SEHNR and CDR2 is FQNEAQ in the germline V gene (reference sequence). The germline V and J ends were trimmed by 6 bases and 12 bases, with 15 bases remaining between them. The CDR3 totals 12 residues. CDR3 DNA: TGTGCCAGCAGTATCCAAGCCGCGGGGCAGTTCTTC. This translates into CASSIQAAGQFF.

A single count supports this clone. The genes are TRBV7-6 and TRBJ2-7; D gene unclear. CDR1 is SGHVS and CDR2 is FNYEAQ in the germline V gene. V was clipped by 8 bases and J by 0 bases, with 14 bases between them. The CDR3 has 14 amino acids. As DNA, the CDR3 is TGTGCCAGCTCCCGGTATCCCCTCTCCTACGAGCAGTACTTC. This sequence encodes CASSRYPLSYEQYF.

V is TRBV9 and J is TRBJ2-2; TRBD2 might be the D (5 bases). Trimming cost V 4 bases and J 5 bases, with 12 bases left between them. In germline, CDR1 is SGDLS, CDR2 YYNGEE. CDR3 length equals 14 residues. CDR3 nucleotide sequence: TGTGCCAGCAGCACATACTCGGGGACCGGGGAGCTGTTTTTT. Amino acid sequence: CASSTYSGTGELFF.

This clone was counted only a few times. The chain is built from TRBV30 and TRBJ1-6; D is uncertain. The CDR3 is 13 amino acids. Trimming left V 3 bases short and J 9 bases short, with 12 bases between. Germline loops: CDR1 GTSNPN, CDR2 SVGIG (reference sequence). Here the CDR3 reads CAWRASEGSPLHF. CDR3 nucleotide sequence: TGTGCCTGGAGAGCGTCGGAAGGTTCACCCCTCCACTTT.